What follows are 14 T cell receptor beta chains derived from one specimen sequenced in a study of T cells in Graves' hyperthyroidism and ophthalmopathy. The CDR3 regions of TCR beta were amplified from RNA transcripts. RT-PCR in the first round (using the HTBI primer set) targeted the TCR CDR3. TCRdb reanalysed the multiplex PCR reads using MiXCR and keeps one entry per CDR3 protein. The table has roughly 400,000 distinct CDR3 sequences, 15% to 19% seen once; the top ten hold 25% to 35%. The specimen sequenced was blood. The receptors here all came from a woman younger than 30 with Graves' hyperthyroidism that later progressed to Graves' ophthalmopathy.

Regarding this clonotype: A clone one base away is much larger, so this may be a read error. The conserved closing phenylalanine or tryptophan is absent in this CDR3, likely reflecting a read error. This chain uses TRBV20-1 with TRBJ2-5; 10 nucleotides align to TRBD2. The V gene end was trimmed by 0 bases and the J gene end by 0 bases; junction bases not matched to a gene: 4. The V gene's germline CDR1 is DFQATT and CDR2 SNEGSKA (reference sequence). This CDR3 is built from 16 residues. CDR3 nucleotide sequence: TGCAGTGCTAGAGATGCAGGACTAGCGGACCAAGAGACCCAGTACCTC. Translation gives CSARDAGLADQETQYL.

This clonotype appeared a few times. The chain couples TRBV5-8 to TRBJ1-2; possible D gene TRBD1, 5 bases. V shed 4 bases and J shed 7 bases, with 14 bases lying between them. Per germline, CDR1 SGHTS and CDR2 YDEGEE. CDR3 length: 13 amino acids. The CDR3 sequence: CASSPREIGGYTF. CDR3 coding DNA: TGTGCCAGCAGCCCCAGGGAAATTGGTGGCTACACCTTC.

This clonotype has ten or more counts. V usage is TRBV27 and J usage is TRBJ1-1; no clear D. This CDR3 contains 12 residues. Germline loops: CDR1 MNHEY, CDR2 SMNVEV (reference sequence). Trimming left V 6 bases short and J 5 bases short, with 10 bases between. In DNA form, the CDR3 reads TGTGCCAGCAGCTCCGGTTTTACTGAAGCTTTCTTT. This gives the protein CASSSGFTEAFF.

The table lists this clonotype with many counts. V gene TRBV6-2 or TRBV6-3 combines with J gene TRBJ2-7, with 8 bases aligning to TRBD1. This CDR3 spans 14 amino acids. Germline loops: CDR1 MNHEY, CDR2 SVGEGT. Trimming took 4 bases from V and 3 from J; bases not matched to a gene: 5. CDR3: CASSSWTGHYEQYF. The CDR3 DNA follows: TGTGCCAGCAGTTCGTGGACAGGGCACTACGAGCAGTACTTC.

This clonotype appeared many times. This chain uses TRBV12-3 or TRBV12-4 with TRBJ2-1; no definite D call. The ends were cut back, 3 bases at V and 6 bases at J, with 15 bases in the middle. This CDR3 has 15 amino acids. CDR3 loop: CASSFSATVGNEQFF. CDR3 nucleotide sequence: TGTGCCAGCAGTTTTTCGGCTACCGTCGGCAATGAGCAGTTCTTC.

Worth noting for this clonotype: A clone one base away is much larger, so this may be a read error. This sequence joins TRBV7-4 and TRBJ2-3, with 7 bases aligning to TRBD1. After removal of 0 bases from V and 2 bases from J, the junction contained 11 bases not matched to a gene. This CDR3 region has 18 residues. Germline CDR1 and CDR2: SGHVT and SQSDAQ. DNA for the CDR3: TGTGCCAGCAGCTTAGCGGGGACAGTGTGGATCTTCACAGATACGCAGTATTTT. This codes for CASSLAGTVWIFTDTQYF.

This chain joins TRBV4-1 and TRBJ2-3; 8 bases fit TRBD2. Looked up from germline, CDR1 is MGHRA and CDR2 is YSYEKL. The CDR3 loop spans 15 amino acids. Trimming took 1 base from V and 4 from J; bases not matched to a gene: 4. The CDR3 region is CASSQGLAGSDTQYF. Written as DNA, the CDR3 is TGCGCCAGCAGCCAAGGGCTAGCGGGCTCAGATACGCAGTATTTT.

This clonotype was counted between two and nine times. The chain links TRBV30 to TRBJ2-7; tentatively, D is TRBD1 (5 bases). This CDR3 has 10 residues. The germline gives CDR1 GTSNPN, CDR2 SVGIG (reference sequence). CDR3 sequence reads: CALGLGEQYF. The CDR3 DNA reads TGTGCGTTGGGGCTCGGGGAGCAGTACTTC.

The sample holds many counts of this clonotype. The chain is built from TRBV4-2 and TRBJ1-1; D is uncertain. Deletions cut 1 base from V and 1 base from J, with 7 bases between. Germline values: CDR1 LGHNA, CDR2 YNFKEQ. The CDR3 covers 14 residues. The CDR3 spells CASSQANGNTEAFF. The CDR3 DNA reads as TGTGCCAGCAGCCAAGCGAACGGGAACACTGAAGCTTTCTTT.

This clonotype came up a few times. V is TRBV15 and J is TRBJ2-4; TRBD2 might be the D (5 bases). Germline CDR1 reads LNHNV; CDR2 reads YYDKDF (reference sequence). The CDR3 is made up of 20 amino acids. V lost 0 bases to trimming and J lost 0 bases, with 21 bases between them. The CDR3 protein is CATSRDRPGREGLAKNIQYF. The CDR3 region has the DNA TGTGCCACCAGCAGAGATCGTCCAGGTAGAGAGGGTCTAGCCAAAAACATTCAGTACTTC.

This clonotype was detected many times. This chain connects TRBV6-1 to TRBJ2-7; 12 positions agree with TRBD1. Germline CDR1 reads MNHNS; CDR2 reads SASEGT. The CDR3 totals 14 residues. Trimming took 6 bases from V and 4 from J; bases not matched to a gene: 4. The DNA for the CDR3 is TGTGCCAGCAGGGGACAGGGGGCGACTTACGAGCAGTACTTC. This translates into CASRGQGATYEQYF.

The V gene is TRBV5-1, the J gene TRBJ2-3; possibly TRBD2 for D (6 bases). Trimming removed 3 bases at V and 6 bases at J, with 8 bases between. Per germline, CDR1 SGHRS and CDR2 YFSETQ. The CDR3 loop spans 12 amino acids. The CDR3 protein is CASSWRGDTQYF. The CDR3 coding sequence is TGCGCCAGCAGCTGGAGGGGCGATACGCAGTATTTT.

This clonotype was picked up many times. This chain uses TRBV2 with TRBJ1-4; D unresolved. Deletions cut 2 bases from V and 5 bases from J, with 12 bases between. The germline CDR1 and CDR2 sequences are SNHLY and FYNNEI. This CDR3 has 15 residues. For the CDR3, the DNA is TGTGCCAGCAGTGAAAACGAGGGAGGGAATGAAAAACTGTTTTTT. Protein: CASSENEGGNEKLFF.

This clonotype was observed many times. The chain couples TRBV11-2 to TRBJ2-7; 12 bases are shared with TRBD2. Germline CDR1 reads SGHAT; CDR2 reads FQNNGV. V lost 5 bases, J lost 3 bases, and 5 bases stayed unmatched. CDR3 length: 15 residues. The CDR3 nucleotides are TGTGCCAGCAGCCCCCTAGCGGGAGGGGGCTACGAGCAGTACTTC. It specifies CASSPLAGGGYEQYF.